The 26 T cell receptor beta chains in this list originate from one sample, sequenced in a study of cytomegalovirus exposure and HLA in healthy donors. Both 60 Vbeta primers and 13 Jbeta primers went into the PCR. Profiled with immunoSEQ multiplex PCR; TCRdb holds only in-frame clones, not every one. Of 150,000 or so clones listed, roughly 80% are singletons. The sample was PBMCs. These TCRs come from a woman younger than 45 in good health and CMV-seronegative.

The CDR3 bases are TGTGCCAGCAGCTTAGTGTCGGGCGGGGTCCTAACCTACGAGCAGTACTTC. Translation gives CASSLVSGGVLTYEQYF. The gene calls are TRBV7-2 and TRBJ2-7; tentatively, D is TRBD2 (6 bases). Germline V gives CDR1 SGHTA, CDR2 FQGNSA. This CDR3 region has 17 residues. V lost 1 base and J lost 2, with 18 bases in between. The variable domain in full, with the rest retrieved from reference TRBV7-2 and TRBJ2-7, is GAGVSQSPSNKVTEKGKDVELRCDPISGHTALYWYRQSLGQGLEFLIYFQGNSAPDKSGLPSDRFSAERTGGSVSTLTIQRTQQEDSAVYLCASSLVSGGVLTYEQYFGPGTRLTVT.

J is TRBJ2-2 and V is TRBV25-1; 10 bases are a match to TRBD1. The V gene's germline CDR1 is MGHDK and CDR2 SYGVNS. The CDR3 is made up of 15 amino acids. The ends lost 7 bases at V and 3 bases at J; junction bases unmatched: 5. DNA of the CDR3: TGTGCCAGCACTAAGGGACAGGGGTACACCGGGGAGCTGTTTTTT. This sequence encodes CASTKGQGYTGELFF.

The rearrangement joins TRBV5-6 to TRBJ1-5, with D unclear. Germline V gives CDR1 SGHDT, CDR2 YYEEEE. This CDR3 has 15 residues. Trimming removed 0 bases at V and 0 bases at J, with 7 bases between. CDR3 residues: CASSLGQFSNQPQHF. The CDR3 nucleotides read TGTGCCAGCAGCTTGGGGCAGTTTAGCAATCAGCCCCAGCATTTT. The full variable domain, rest sourced from reference TRBV5-6 and TRBJ1-5, is DAGVTQSPTHLIKTRGQQVTLRCSPKSGHDTVSWYQQALGQGPQFIFQYYEEEERQRGNFPDRFSGHQFPNYSSELNVNALLLGDSALYLCASSLGQFSNQPQHFGDGTRLSIL.

The V and J genes are TRBV9 and TRBJ1-1; D gene unclear. The CDR3 is made up of 14 amino acids. In germline, CDR1 is SGDLS, CDR2 YYNGEE. Trimming cost V 0 bases and J 3 bases, with 9 bases left between them. The CDR3 bases are TGTGCCAGCAGCGTAGGGGTAGGAGACACTGAAGCTTTCTTT. Its translation is CASSVGVGDTEAFF.

The CDR3 region is CSVEAITGGSEAFF. The CDR3 DNA sequence: TGCAGCGTTGAAGCTATAACAGGGGGTTCTGAAGCTTTCTTT. V gene TRBV29-1 combines with J gene TRBJ1-1, with 8 bases lining up with TRBD1. V lost 1 base to trimming and J lost 6 bases; unmatched junction nucleotides: 7. The CDR3 spans 14 residues. CDR1 and CDR2 (germline): SQVTM, ANQGSEA.

The chain is built from TRBV7-2 and TRBJ1-2; D gene uncertain. CDR1 and CDR2 (germline): SGHTA, FQGNSA. The CDR3 is 12 residues long. V was pared by 5 bases and J by 6 bases, with 10 bases between. The CDR3 coding sequence is TGTGCCAGCAGCCCCCGAACGGATGGCTACACCTTC. This codes for CASSPRTDGYTF.

This clone occurred a few times. The chain carries TRBV9 and TRBJ1-2, with D tentatively TRBD1 (5 bases). The CDR3 totals 15 residues. Germline V CDR1 and CDR2: SGDLS, YYNGEE. V was shortened by 3 bases and J by 4 bases, with 16 bases between the two germline ends. The CDR3: CASSAESGMGYGYTF. CDR3 in DNA: TGTGCCAGCAGCGCAGAGTCAGGGATGGGCTATGGCTACACCTTC.

The chain couples TRBV11-3 to TRBJ1-2, with TRBD1 matching over 7 bases. This CDR3 has 16 amino acids. J gave up 6 bases and V 4 bases, and 14 bases lay outside the gene matches. Germline CDR1 is SGHNT and CDR2 is YENEEA. This chain's CDR3 is CASSSTVGQAGDGYTF. The DNA for the CDR3 is TGTGCCAGCAGCTCCACCGTCGGACAGGCAGGGGATGGCTACACCTTC.

The chain employs TRBV9 and TRBJ2-1, with 11 bases matching TRBD2. This CDR3 comprises 16 residues. Per the germline V gene, CDR1 is SGDLS and CDR2 is YYNGEE. The ends lost 0 bases at V and 10 bases at J; junction bases unmatched: 9. Written as DNA, the CDR3 is TGTGCCAGCAGCGTAGCTAGTAGCGGGGGGGCCTGGGAGCAGTTCTTC. Encoded protein: CASSVASSGGAWEQFF. The variable domain in full, with the rest retrieved from reference TRBV9 and TRBJ2-1, is DSGVTQTPKHLITATGQRVTLRCSPRSGDLSVYWYQQSLDQGLQFLIQYYNGEERAKGNILERFSAQQFPDLHSELNLSSLELGDSALYFCASSVASSGGAWEQFFGPGTRLTVL.

This chain connects TRBV30 to TRBJ1-5; TRBD1 agrees at 8 bases. The CDR3 has 15 amino acids. Germline V gene lookup returns CDR1 GTSNPN and CDR2 SVGIG (reference sequence). Germline trimming cut 3 bases from V and 7 bases from J; bases unmatched to any gene: 11. The chain's CDR3 is CAWSKPDRAYQPQHF. For the CDR3, the DNA is TGTGCCTGGAGCAAACCGGACAGGGCCTACCAGCCCCAGCATTTT.

The CDR3 region has the DNA TGTGCCAGCAGCCCGCAGGGCTATGAAGCTTTCTTT. Encoded protein: CASSPQGYEAFF. The chain has TRBV11-2 and TRBJ1-1, with D perhaps TRBD1 (5 bases). With 5 bases removed from V and 7 bases from J, the gap between germline ends came to 11 bases. In germline, CDR1 is SGHAT, CDR2 FQNNGV. The CDR3 is made up of 12 amino acids.

The chain combines TRBV14 with TRBJ2-1; the match to TRBD1 covers 7 bases. Germline V gene lookup returns CDR1 SGHDN and CDR2 FVKESK. The V segment lost 6 bases and the J segment 8 bases; nucleotides outside the gene matches: 7. The CDR3 is 13 amino acids. The CDR3 DNA sequence: TGTGCCAGCAGTCGTAACAGGGGCGATGAGCAGTTCTTC. It codes for CASSRNRGDEQFF.

This CDR3 is CASSFYGQGGQETQYF. CDR3 nucleotides: TGTGCCAGCAGCTTTTACGGTCAGGGAGGCCAAGAGACCCAGTACTTC. The gene calls are TRBV7-6 and TRBJ2-5, with D tentatively TRBD2 (6 bases). Germline V lookup: CDR1 SGHVS, CDR2 FNYEAQ. With 3 bases removed from V and 1 base from J, the gap between germline ends came to 15 bases. The CDR3 is made up of 16 amino acids. The complete variable domain, with remaining parts taken from reference TRBV7-6 and TRBJ2-5, reads GAGVSQSPRYKVTKRGQDVALRCDPISGHVSLYWYRQALGQGPEFLTYFNYEAQQDKSGLPNDRFSAERPEGSISTLTIQRTEQRDSAMYRCASSFYGQGGQETQYFGPGTRLLVL.

This clone was seen only once. The chain recombines TRBV6-1 with TRBJ1-2, with D perhaps matching TRBD1 (5 bases). The CDR3 is made up of 13 amino acids. Germline CDR1 MNHNS, CDR2 SASEGT. Deletions cut 7 bases from V and 4 bases from J, with 13 bases between. The DNA for the CDR3 is TGTGCCAGCACTCCGACAGCCGTCTATGGCTACACCTTC. Its translation is CASTPTAVYGYTF.

This clone is a singleton in its sample. The rearrangement links TRBV27 to TRBJ1-5, with 7 positions matching TRBD1. The V and J ends lost 6 bases and 4 bases, in that order; junction bases with no gene match: 9. The CDR3 runs to 15 residues. The germline V gene encodes CDR1 MNHEY and CDR2 SMNVEV (reference sequence). The DNA for the CDR3 is TGTGCCAGCAGGGGGACCGGGACAGTGAATCAGCCCCAGCATTTT. Translating gives CASRGTGTVNQPQHF.

The V and J genes are TRBV27 and TRBJ2-7; 7 bases map to TRBD2. This CDR3 comprises 15 residues. Germline assignment: CDR1 MNHEY and CDR2 SMNVEV (reference sequence). Trimming at V came to 6 bases and at J to 2 bases, leaving 10 bases not matched to a gene. The CDR3 DNA reads as TGTGCCAGCAGGACTAGCTATAGGACCCCCTACGAGCAGTACTTC. It yields the protein CASRTSYRTPYEQYF.

Written as DNA, the CDR3 is TGTGCCACCGCTATTGGACTAGCGGGGGGGCCAGCCGGGGAGCTGTTTTTT. Translated, it gives CATAIGLAGGPAGELFF. The chain carries TRBV27 and TRBJ2-2; 15 bases map to TRBD2. Germline assignment: CDR1 MNHEY and CDR2 SMNVEV (reference sequence). J gave up 6 bases and V 10 bases, and 12 bases lay outside the gene matches. CDR3 length equals 17 residues.

V gene TRBV7-9 combines with J gene TRBJ2-5; possibly TRBD2 for D (5 bases). CDR1 and CDR2 from the germline V gene are SEHNR and FQNEAQ (reference sequence). There are 13 residues in the CDR3. The V and J ends lost 2 bases and 5 bases respectively, with 9 bases between them. CDR3 nucleotide sequence: TGTGCCAGCAGCTTACGGACTCAGGAGACCCAGTACTTC. Its translation is CASSLRTQETQYF.

This chain links TRBV4-1 with TRBJ2-1, with D perhaps TRBD1 (5 bases). The germline V gene has CDR1 MGHRA and CDR2 YSYEKL. The CDR3 is made up of 17 amino acids. Trimming removed 1 base from V and 2 bases from J, with 15 bases in between. CDR3 bases: TGCGCCAGCAGCCAAGTAGTGATAGGGGTCACCTACAATGAGCAGTTCTTC. It is translated as CASSQVVIGVTYNEQFF.

This chain uses TRBV5-1 with TRBJ1-1; maybe TRBD1 (5 bases). The V and J ends lost 1 base and 0 bases respectively, with 7 bases between them. Germline values: CDR1 SGHRS, CDR2 YFSETQ. The CDR3 covers 14 residues. CDR3 sequence (DNA): TGCGCCAGCAGCTTGCCAGGGCTGAACACTGAAGCTTTCTTT. Amino acid sequence: CASSLPGLNTEAFF.

On this clone: Compared with germline, one end of the junction differs, possibly owing to a read error. The chain is built from TRBV4-1 and TRBJ2-6, with D perhaps TRBD1 (5 bases). The CDR3 loop spans 21 amino acids. Per the germline V gene, CDR1 is MGHRA and CDR2 is YSYEKL. The CDR3 protein is CASSQDRSDSRLPSGANGLTF. CDR3 nucleotides: TGCGCCAGCAGCCAAGATAGGTCTGACAGCAGACTTCCTTCTGGGGCCAACGGCCTGACTTTC.

The gene calls are TRBV19 and TRBJ2-3; D is perhaps TRBD2 (6 bases). With 6 bases removed from V and 1 base from J, the gap between germline ends came to 11 bases. The length of the CDR3 is 14 residues. Germline CDR1 is LNHDA and CDR2 is SQIVND (reference sequence). In DNA, the CDR3 is TGTGCCAGTAGATCCGGGAGTGGCACAGATACGCAGTATTTT. Translating it yields CASRSGSGTDTQYF.

The chain uses TRBV28 and TRBJ1-4; D unresolved. The CDR3 consists of 15 residues. From germline, CDR1 is MDHEN and CDR2 SYDVKM. Between the trimmed V and J ends, which lost 2 bases and 2 bases, there was a span of 9 bases. This CDR3 reads CASSLTGRTNEKLFF. The CDR3 bases are TGTGCCAGCAGTTTAACGGGGAGGACTAATGAAAAACTGTTTTTT. Using reference TRBV28 and TRBJ1-4 for the parts outside the CDR3, the full variable domain is DVKVTQSSRYLVKRTGEKVFLECVQDMDHENMFWYRQDPGLGLRLIYFSYDVKMKEKGDIPEGYSVSREKKERFSLILESASTNQTSMYLCASSLTGRTNEKLFFGSGTQLSVL.

Judged by abundance, this clone is medium-sized. CDR3 nucleotide sequence: TGCGCCAGCAGTCATCCCAAGCGGGGGGCGAGTTTATCGAGCGGCACCATATATTTT. Translated, it gives CASSHPKRGASLSSGTIYF. The chain uses TRBV23-1 and TRBJ1-3, with a tentative D call TRBD1 (6 bases). TRBV23-1 is classed as an ORF, of uncertain function. The CDR3 length is 19 residues. The ends were cut back, 3 bases at V and 9 bases at J, with 30 bases in the middle.

This chain uses TRBV5-3 with TRBJ1-1; D call uncertain. TRBV5-3 is labeled an ORF, and its function is uncertain. V lost 2 bases, J lost 5 bases, and 10 bases lay in between. The CDR3 runs 13 residues. As DNA, the CDR3 is TGTGCCAGAAGCTTTGGACTGAGGACTGAAGCTTTCTTT. This codes for CARSFGLRTEAFF.

The chain is built from TRBV30 and TRBJ2-3, with 12 bases lining up with TRBD2. The CDR3 has 16 residues. Germline trimming cut 4 bases from V and 10 bases from J; bases unmatched to any gene: 15. Germline assignment: CDR1 GTSNPN and CDR2 SVGIG (reference sequence). CDR3 amino acids: CAWISGLAGGLFPQYF. DNA of the CDR3: TGTGCCTGGATCTCGGGACTAGCGGGCGGGCTTTTCCCGCAGTATTTT.